These 23 T cell receptor beta chains originate from one sample sequenced in a study of neoadjuvant anti-PD-1 for oral cavity cancer. Time point given: after neoadjuvant nivolumab, at surgical resection. Sequencing was performed with immunoSEQ multiplex PCR; in TCRdb, only in-frame clones are kept and a portion is missing. The sample holds around 65,000 clones, 86% seen once. The sample in question was PBMCs, obtained after nivolumab (anti-PD-1) treatment. These receptors all stem from a person aged 40-85 years with oral cavity squamous cell carcinoma.

This chain joins TRBV29-1 and TRBJ2-1; TRBD1 agrees at 7 bases. Germline V CDR1 and CDR2: SQVTM, ANQGSEA. CDR3 length: 12 residues. With 7 bases clipped from V and 4 bases from J, the junction kept 4 bases outside the gene matches. CDR3 loop: CSEGTAYNEQFF. CDR3 in DNA: TGCAGCGAGGGGACAGCTTACAATGAGCAGTTCTTC.

This chain's CDR3 is CASRRGDSNQPQHF. As DNA, the CDR3 is TGTGCCAGCAGACGGGGGGACAGCAATCAGCCCCAGCATTTT. The chain uses TRBV27 and TRBJ1-5; the D gene is possibly TRBD1 (5 bases). Looked up from germline, CDR1 is MNHEY and CDR2 is SMNVEV (reference sequence). CDR3 length: 14 amino acids. V shed 6 bases and J shed 1 base, with 10 bases lying between them.

The rearrangement joins TRBV9 to TRBJ1-1; D not certain. The CDR3 covers 15 residues. Germline assignment: CDR1 SGDLS and CDR2 YYNGEE. The germline V and J ends were trimmed by 4 bases and 1 base, with 14 bases remaining between them. The chain's CDR3 is CASSTHPMANTEAFF. DNA of the CDR3: TGTGCCAGCAGCACCCATCCCATGGCGAACACTGAAGCTTTCTTT. The full variable domain, its missing parts supplied by reference TRBV9 and TRBJ1-1, is DSGVTQTPKHLITATGQRVTLRCSPRSGDLSVYWYQQSLDQGLQFLIQYYNGEERAKGNILERFSAQQFPDLHSELNLSSLELGDSALYFCASSTHPMANTEAFFGQGTRLTVV.

This chain links TRBV15 with TRBJ2-7, with TRBD1 identical over 11 bases. The CDR3 sequence is 15 residues long. Trimming at V came to 4 bases and at J to 5 bases, leaving 7 bases not matched to a gene. Germline loops: CDR1 LNHNV, CDR2 YYDKDF (reference sequence). The CDR3 protein is CATSTRTGGGHEQYF. CDR3 bases: TGTGCCACCAGCACTCGGACAGGGGGCGGCCACGAGCAGTACTTC.

The chain links TRBV4-1 to TRBJ2-2; D is perhaps TRBD2 (5 bases). Germline CDR1 and CDR2: MGHRA and YSYEKL. V gave up 4 bases and J gave up 4 bases, with 16 bases separating them. There are 16 residues in the CDR3. The CDR3 sequence is CASSPSYPAGTGELFF. The CDR3 DNA sequence: TGCGCCAGCAGCCCATCCTACCCTGCGGGCACCGGGGAGCTGTTTTTT.

The chain uses TRBV9 and TRBJ1-3; D gene ambiguous. Germline values: CDR1 SGDLS, CDR2 YYNGEE. This CDR3 region has 15 residues. V lost 1 base and J 0 bases, leaving 8 bases between the germline ends. CDR3 in amino acids: CASSVIPSSGNTIYF. CDR3 sequence (DNA): TGTGCCAGCAGCGTAATCCCGAGCTCTGGAAACACCATATATTTT.

The chain employs TRBV28 and TRBJ1-2; D call uncertain. Germline CDR1 MDHEN, CDR2 SYDVKM. V lost 8 bases, J lost 1 base, and 11 bases lay in between. The CDR3 extends over 13 amino acids. The CDR3: CASVKESNYGYTF. The CDR3 region has the DNA TGTGCCAGCGTTAAGGAGAGTAACTATGGCTACACCTTC.

The chain employs TRBV5-1 and TRBJ1-1; tentatively, D is TRBD1 (5 bases). In germline, CDR1 is SGHRS, CDR2 YFSETQ. This CDR3 region has 14 residues. Trimming took off 1 base at V and 6 bases at J, with 13 bases between the two ends. CDR3 bases: TGCGCCAGCAGCTTGTATCAGGGAACTTCTGAAGCTTTCTTT. Protein product: CASSLYQGTSEAFF.

This clone has a handful of counts. The rearrangement joins TRBV2 to TRBJ1-1, with 8 bases that match TRBD1. Germline trimming cut 5 bases from V and 4 bases from J; bases unmatched to any gene: 9. Germline V gene data show CDR1 as SNHLY and CDR2 as FYNNEI. The CDR3 is 15 amino acids. The CDR3 region is CASSFLMTGATEAFF. CDR3 DNA sequence: TGTGCCAGCAGTTTCCTTATGACAGGGGCCACTGAAGCTTTCTTT.

In DNA form, the CDR3 reads TGTGCCTGGAACAATTACAGGGGACCAAAGAACACTGAAGCTTTCTTT. Its translation is CAWNNYRGPKNTEAFF. The chain couples TRBV30 to TRBJ1-1; TRBD1 aligns across 7 bases. The CDR3 extends over 16 amino acids. The trim removed 4 bases at V and 1 base at J, leaving 12 bases unmatched. The germline gives CDR1 GTSNPN, CDR2 SVGIG (reference sequence).

The chain couples TRBV7-2 to TRBJ2-6; D unclear. The CDR3 extends over 16 amino acids. V gave up 5 bases and J gave up 0 bases, with 11 bases separating them. Per germline, CDR1 SGHTA and CDR2 FQGNSA. The CDR3: CASSRMLSSGANVLTF. The CDR3 nucleotides read TGTGCCAGCAGCCGGATGTTAAGCTCTGGGGCCAACGTCCTGACTTTC.

The chain employs TRBV29-1 and TRBJ2-7; no reliable D call. V lost 3 bases, J lost 1 base, and 4 bases lay in between. CDR3 length: 11 residues. Germline CDR1 is SQVTM and CDR2 is ANQGSEA. DNA of the CDR3: TGCAGCGTTGAGTCATCCTACGAGCAGTACTTC. This sequence encodes CSVESSYEQYF.

This clone was observed a handful of times. The chain recombines TRBV7-2 with TRBJ2-7, with 9 bases fitting TRBD1. Germline CDR1 SGHTA, CDR2 FQGNSA. The V and J ends lost 5 bases and 3 bases, in that order; junction bases with no gene match: 11. The CDR3 extends over 16 amino acids. This chain's CDR3 is CASSVATGGNYYEQYF. CDR3 DNA sequence: TGTGCCAGCAGCGTCGCCACAGGGGGCAACTACTACGAGCAGTACTTC.

This sequence joins TRBV30 and TRBJ2-1, with D hard to call. The CDR3 has 12 residues. Germline CDR1 is GTSNPN and CDR2 is SVGIG (reference sequence). V was shortened by 4 bases and J by 6 bases, with 10 bases between the two germline ends. This CDR3 is CAWMGLGNEQFF. Written as DNA, the CDR3 is TGTGCCTGGATGGGATTAGGCAATGAGCAGTTCTTC.

The rearrangement uses TRBV13 and TRBJ2-1; 8 bases line up with TRBD2. V was clipped by 0 bases and J by 8 bases; unmatched bases: 12. CDR3 length: 17 residues. Germline V CDR1 and CDR2: PRHDT, FYEKMQ (reference sequence). The CDR3 nucleotides read TGTGCCAGCAGCTTAGGCTCCCTGGCGGGGGGCCCCCATGAGCAGTTCTTC. Residues: CASSLGSLAGGPHEQFF.

The chain links TRBV6-1 to TRBJ1-2; TRBD1 might be the D (5 bases). Germline V gives CDR1 MNHNS, CDR2 SASEGT. The CDR3 loop spans 15 amino acids. Trimming removed 1 base at V and 8 bases at J, with 17 bases between. In nucleotides, the CDR3 is TGTGCCAGCAGTGAAGGGGACCCGAAAGTTGGCGGCTACACCTTC. It translates to CASSEGDPKVGGYTF.

The rearrangement joins TRBV28 to TRBJ1-2; D gene ambiguous. V was pared by 1 base and J by 0 bases, with 9 bases between. The CDR3 covers 15 residues. CDR1 and CDR2 from the germline V gene are MDHEN and SYDVKM. CDR3 nucleotides: TGTGCCAGCAGTTTATTAGCAGGCGCTAACTATGGCTACACCTTC. It encodes CASSLLAGANYGYTF.

CDR3: CASSRDGPPHNSPLHF. Written as DNA, the CDR3 is TGTGCCAGCAGCCGAGACGGACCCCCCCATAATTCACCCCTCCACTTT. The chain couples TRBV4-2 to TRBJ1-6; no clear D. The germline V gene encodes CDR1 LGHNA and CDR2 YNFKEQ. The CDR3 is made up of 16 amino acids. Trimming removed 4 bases at V and 5 bases at J, with 15 bases between.

V usage is TRBV4-1 and J usage is TRBJ2-6; 10 nucleotides match TRBD1. CDR3 size: 18 residues. The germline CDR1 and CDR2 sequences are MGHRA and YSYEKL. The V and J ends lost 5 bases and 2 bases, in that order; junction bases with no gene match: 9. The CDR3 loop is CASSFPGQGHPGANVLTF. The CDR3 bases are TGCGCCAGCAGCTTTCCGGGACAGGGGCATCCTGGGGCCAACGTCCTGACTTTC.

The chain links TRBV19 to TRBJ1-4, with a weak D call TRBD1 (5 bases). Germline CDR1 is LNHDA and CDR2 is SQIVND (reference sequence). CDR3 length: 15 residues. V was clipped by 4 bases and J by 8 bases, with 17 bases between them. The CDR3 nucleotides read TGTGCCAGTAGTAGGGGCGCCAATTTGGGGGAAAAACTGTTTTTT. As protein: CASSRGANLGEKLFF.

The chain carries TRBV4-1 and TRBJ1-1, with D unresolved. Germline CDR1 and CDR2: MGHRA and YSYEKL. CDR3 length: 15 amino acids. V was shortened by 4 bases and J by 6 bases, with 18 bases between the two germline ends. The CDR3 bases are TGCGCCAGCAGCCTTGGCTGGACTTGGGCATCTGAAGCTTTCTTT. The encoded protein is CASSLGWTWASEAFF.

This clone was observed a single time. The rearrangement links TRBV28 to TRBJ1-2; D not certain. Germline loops: CDR1 MDHEN, CDR2 SYDVKM. This CDR3 is 13 amino acids long. Trimming removed 5 bases from V and 4 bases from J, with 11 bases in between. The CDR3 protein is CASSRPAPYGYTF. The CDR3 nucleotides read TGTGCCAGCAGTCGGCCGGCCCCCTATGGCTACACCTTC.

The V gene is TRBV21-1, the J gene TRBJ2-1. TRBV21-1 is annotated as a pseudogene. This CDR3 is 22 amino acids long. CDR3: CASSKHGNGGDWERQEKHEQFF. The CDR3 nucleotides read TGTGCCAGCAGCAAACACGGAAATGGAGGGGATTGGGAGCGACAGGAAAAGCATGAGCAGTTCTTC.